The clone carrying this T cell receptor beta chain was observed at least ten times. The antigen remains undetermined. This record comes from a study of early T cells in non-severe SARS-CoV-2 infection. Notes on the study in general: VDJdb-based matching was biased toward anti-spike CD8 responses and missed private and CD4 specificities.

Individual cDNA molecules received unique molecular identifiers. TCRdb called the 5' RACE reads again in MiXCR, with one record for every CDR3 protein. The table has about 49,000 distinct CDR3 sequences, less than 7.5% seen once. The ends were cut back, 6 bases at V and 2 bases at J, with 11 bases in the middle. This CDR3 region has 15 residues. Germline V lookup: CDR1 MDHEN, CDR2 SYDVKM. The chain links TRBV28 to TRBJ2-6; maybe TRBD2 (6 bases). The clonotype originates from an adult who was a healthcare worker with PCR-confirmed SARS-CoV-2 infection or an uninfected control (not recorded which). The sequencing used whole blood, collected at baseline. CDR3 residues: CASSLGGTGANVLTF. In nucleotides, the CDR3 is TGTGCCAGCAGCCTCGGGGGAACTGGGGCCAACGTCCTGACTTTC. The whole variable domain, remainder taken from reference TRBV28 and TRBJ2-6, is DVKVTQSSRYLVKRTGEKVFLECVQDMDHENMFWYRQDPGLGLRLIYFSYDVKMKEKGDIPEGYSVSREKKERFSLILESASTNQTSMYLCASSLGGTGANVLTFGAGSRLTVL.